The rows below give T cell receptor beta chains drawn from one sample of a study of early T cells in non-severe SARS-CoV-2 infection. MiXCR was run by TCRdb on the 5' RACE reads, yielding one entry per CDR3 protein. There are approximately 70,000 distinct CDR3 sequences in the sample; over 9.5% occur only once, and more than 7.5% lies in the top ten. The material sequenced was whole blood, taken at baseline. Every receptor here comes from an adult who was a healthcare worker with PCR-confirmed SARS-CoV-2 infection or an uninfected control (not recorded which). CDR3s include the opening cysteine and the closing phenylalanine or tryptophan. D genes are given only for firm matches. Size is stated for part of the rows, as once, few or many counts, or as a class when the clone is expanded.

TRBV5-1	many	TRBD1	TRBJ1-2	CASSAGQLFDGYTF	TGCGCCAGCAGCGCGGGACAGCTTTTCGATGGCTACACCTTC
TRBV11-1	.	TRBD1	TRBJ1-2	CASSPRDRGYGYTF	TGTGCCAGCAGCCCCCGGGACAGGGGCTATGGCTACACCTTC
TRBV9	.	.	TRBJ2-5	CASSSQAGNLGETQYF	TGTGCCAGCAGCTCCCAGGCGGGGAATCTAGGAGAGACCCAGTACTTC
TRBV5-1	.	TRBD1	TRBJ2-7	CASSKTPGQGTPYEQYF	TGCGCCAGCAGCAAAACACCGGGACAGGGAACCCCCTACGAGCAGTACTTC
TRBV5-6	.	.	TRBJ1-1	CASSPGTNTEAFF	TGTGCCAGCAGCCCCGGGACAAACACTGAAGCTTTCTTT
TRBV9	few	TRBD1	TRBJ2-7	CASSPTGGLYEQYF	TGTGCCAGCAGCCCAACAGGGGGTCTCTACGAGCAGTACTTC
TRBV5-1	few	.	TRBJ1-1	CASSSDRQDNTEAFF	TGCGCCAGCAGCTCCGACAGGCAGGACAACACTGAAGCTTTCTTT
TRBV5-5	many	TRBD1	TRBJ2-5	CASSVWTGKETQYF	TGTGCCAGCAGCGTGTGGACAGGGAAAGAGACCCAGTACTTC
TRBV12-3/TRBV12-4	.	TRBD1	TRBJ1-1	CASSLLTGATEAFF	TGTGCCAGCAGTCTTTTAACAGGGGCCACTGAAGCTTTCTTT
TRBV7-3	few	TRBD1	TRBJ2-3	CASSFRGTGGLDTQYF	TGTGCCAGCAGCTTTCGGGGGACAGGGGGCCTGGATACGCAGTATTTT
TRBV6-5	few	TRBD1	TRBJ2-2	CASSPLTGGLFESGELFF	TGTGCCAGCAGTCCCCTGACAGGGGGTTTGTTTGAGTCCGGGGAGCTGTTTTTT
TRBV6-6	.	TRBD1	TRBJ2-2	CASTGGTGVTGELFF	TGTGCCAGCACCGGAGGAACAGGGGTCACCGGGGAGCTGTTTTTT
TRBV4-1	many	.	TRBJ1-1	CASSPGAGTTEAFF	TGCGCCAGCAGCCCTGGGGCAGGGACCACTGAAGCTTTCTTT
TRBV28	.	.	TRBJ2-5	CASRRDGAAGVRGETQYF	TGTGCCAGCAGGAGGGATGGCGCAGCGGGAGTCAGGGGGGAGACCCAGTACTTC
TRBV5-4	.	.	TRBJ2-5	CASSLDSQETQYF	TGTGCCAGCAGCTTGGACAGCCAAGAGACCCAGTACTTC
TRBV6-5	.	.	TRBJ1-6	CASSGMDSAPLHF	TGTGCCAGCAGTGGGATGGACAGTGCCCCCCTCCACTTT
TRBV11-3	.	.	TRBJ2-4	CASGVIAKNIQYF	TGTGCCAGCGGTGTGATAGCCAAAAACATTCAGTACTTC
TRBV30	many	TRBD1	TRBJ1-2	CAWDRGPSYGYTF	TGTGCCTGGGACAGGGGCCCTAGCTATGGCTACACCTTC
TRBV14	many	.	TRBJ2-3	CASSQSGSDTQYF	TGTGCCAGCAGCCAAAGTGGATCGGATACGCAGTATTTT
TRBV5-1	many	.	TRBJ1-6	CASSLAEGSVGNSPLHF	TGCGCCAGCAGCTTGGCCGAGGGAAGCGTTGGCAATTCACCCCTCCACTTT
TRBV13	many	.	TRBJ2-2	CASSLTGSNTGELFF	TGTGCCAGCAGCTTAACAGGGTCGAACACCGGGGAGCTGTTTTTT
TRBV2	few	.	TRBJ1-1	CASRVGLNTEAFF	TGTGCCAGCAGGGTGGGCCTGAACACTGAAGCTTTCTTT
TRBV7-2	.	TRBD1	TRBJ1-1	CASSPQQGLGAFF	TGTGCCAGCAGCCCGCAACAGGGGTTGGGTGCTTTCTTT
TRBV29-1	.	TRBD1	TRBJ2-7	CSVAGQGSYEQYF	TGCAGCGTGGCTGGACAGGGGAGCTACGAGCAGTACTTC
TRBV6-5	few	.	TRBJ2-7	CASSYDKTYEQYF	TGTGCCAGCAGCTATGACAAAACCTACGAGCAGTACTTC
TRBV24-1	.	TRBD2	TRBJ2-3	CATSDPSGGDADTQYF	TGTGCCACCAGTGACCCTAGCGGGGGGGATGCAGATACGCAGTATTTT
TRBV5-1	.	TRBD2	TRBJ2-3	CASSSQRGGGTDTQYF	TGCGCCAGCAGCTCTCAGCGGGGGGGCGGCACAGATACGCAGTATTTT
TRBV6-9	.	TRBD1	TRBJ1-6	CASSYLPLPGQNSPLHF	TGTGCCAGCAGTTATCTCCCACTTCCGGGACAGAATTCACCCCTCCACTTT
TRBV6-2/TRBV6-3	many	TRBD1	TRBJ2-7	CASFGQGAYEQYF	TGTGCCAGCTTTGGACAGGGGGCCTACGAGCAGTACTTC
TRBV7-9	many	.	TRBJ2-7	CASTLLGWEQYF	TGTGCCAGCACCCTACTAGGTTGGGAGCAGTACTTC
TRBV14	few	.	TRBJ2-1	CASSTIRRTGDNEQFF	TGTGCCAGCAGCACAATAAGACGTACGGGAGACAATGAGCAGTTCTTC